This TCR beta chain is from a study of cytomegalovirus exposure and HLA in healthy donors. V was clipped by 5 bases and J by 0 bases; unmatched bases: 9. The CDR3 runs to 17 residues. Germline assignment: CDR1 MDHEN and CDR2 SYDVKM. 60 Vbeta and 13 Jbeta primers were used in PCR. Repertoires were generated with immunoSEQ multiplex PCR, while TCRdb's copy carries only in-frame clones and drops some. The sample has under 150,000 clones, roughly 76% seen once. Notes on the study in general: In a later analysis, DRB1 alleles had the most associated TCRs; HLA-C alleles the fewest.

As concerns this clone: Its target is not known.

Sequenced material: PBMCs. The V gene is TRBV28, the J gene TRBJ1-4; 7 positions agree with TRBD1. The clonotype was recovered from a human donor in good health. CDR3: CASSGLQGFATNEKLFF. Here the CDR3 DNA reads TGTGCCAGCAGTGGTTTACAGGGGTTTGCAACTAATGAAAAACTGTTTTTT.